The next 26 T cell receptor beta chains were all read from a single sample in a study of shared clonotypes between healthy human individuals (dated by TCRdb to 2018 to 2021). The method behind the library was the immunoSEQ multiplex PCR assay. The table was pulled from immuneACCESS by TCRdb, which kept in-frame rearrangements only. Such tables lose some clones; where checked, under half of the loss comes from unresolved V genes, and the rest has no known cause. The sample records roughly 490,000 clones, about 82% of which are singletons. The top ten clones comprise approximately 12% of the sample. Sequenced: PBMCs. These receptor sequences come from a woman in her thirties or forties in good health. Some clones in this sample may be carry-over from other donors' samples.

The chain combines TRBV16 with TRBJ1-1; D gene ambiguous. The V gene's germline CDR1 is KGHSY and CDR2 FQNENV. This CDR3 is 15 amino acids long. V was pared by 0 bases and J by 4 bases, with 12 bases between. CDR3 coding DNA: TGTGCCAGCAGCCAATCGATAAGGGTTGCCACTGAAGCTTTCTTT. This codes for CASSQSIRVATEAFF.

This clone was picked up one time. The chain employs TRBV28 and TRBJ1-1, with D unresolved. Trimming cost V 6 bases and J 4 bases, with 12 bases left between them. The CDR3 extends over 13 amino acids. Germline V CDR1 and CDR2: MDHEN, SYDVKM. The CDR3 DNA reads TGTGCCAGCAGCCCCACGAGCTTCACTGAAGCTTTCTTT. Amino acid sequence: CASSPTSFTEAFF.

CDR3 sequence reads: CASSIRTSYEQYF. Written as DNA, the CDR3 is TGTGCCAGTAGTATAAGGACCTCCTACGAGCAGTACTTC. The chain carries TRBV19 and TRBJ2-7; D remains ambiguous. Per the germline V gene, CDR1 is LNHDA and CDR2 is SQIVND (reference sequence). Trimming shortened V by 2 bases and J by 0 bases, and 5 bases separated the two germline ends. The CDR3 length is 13 residues.

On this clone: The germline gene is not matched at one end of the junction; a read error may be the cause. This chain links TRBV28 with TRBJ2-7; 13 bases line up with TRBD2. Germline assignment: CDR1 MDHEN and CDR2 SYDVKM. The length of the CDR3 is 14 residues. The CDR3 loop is CAISETSGRYEQYF. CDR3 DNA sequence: TGTGCCATCAGTGAGACTAGCGGGAGGTACGAGCAGTACTTC.

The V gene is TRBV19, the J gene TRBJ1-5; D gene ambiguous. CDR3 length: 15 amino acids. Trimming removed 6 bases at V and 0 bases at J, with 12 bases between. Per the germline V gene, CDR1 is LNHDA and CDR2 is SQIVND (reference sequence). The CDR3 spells CASRLDARSNQPQHF. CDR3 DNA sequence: TGTGCCAGTAGGCTGGACGCCCGTAGCAATCAGCCCCAGCATTTT.

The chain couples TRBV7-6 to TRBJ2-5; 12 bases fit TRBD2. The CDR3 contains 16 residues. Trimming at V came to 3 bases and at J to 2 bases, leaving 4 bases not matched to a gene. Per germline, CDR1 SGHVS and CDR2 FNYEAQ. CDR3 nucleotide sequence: TGTGCCAGCAGCTTCCGACTAGCGGGAGTTCAAGAGACCCAGTACTTC. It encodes CASSFRLAGVQETQYF.

CDR3 sequence reads: CASSFAGNNEQFF. CDR3 bases: TGTGCCAGCAGCTTCGCCGGAAACAATGAGCAGTTCTTC. The V and J genes are TRBV7-9 and TRBJ2-1; D gene uncertain. Germline V lookup: CDR1 SEHNR, CDR2 FQNEAQ (reference sequence). This CDR3 is built from 13 residues. Trimming took off 3 bases at V and 5 bases at J, with 8 bases between the two ends.

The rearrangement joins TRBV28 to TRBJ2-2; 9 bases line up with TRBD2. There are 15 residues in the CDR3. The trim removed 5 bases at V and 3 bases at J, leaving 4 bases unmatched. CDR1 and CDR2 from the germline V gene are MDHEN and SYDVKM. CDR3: CASSLAGTHTGELFF. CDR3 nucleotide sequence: TGTGCCAGCAGTCTAGCGGGAACCCACACCGGGGAGCTGTTTTTT.

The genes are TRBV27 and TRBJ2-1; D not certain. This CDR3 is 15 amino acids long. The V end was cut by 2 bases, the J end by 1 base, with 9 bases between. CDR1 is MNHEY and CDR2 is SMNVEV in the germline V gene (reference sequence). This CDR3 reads CASSLVSQSYNEQFF. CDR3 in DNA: TGTGCCAGCAGTTTAGTTAGCCAATCCTACAATGAGCAGTTCTTC.

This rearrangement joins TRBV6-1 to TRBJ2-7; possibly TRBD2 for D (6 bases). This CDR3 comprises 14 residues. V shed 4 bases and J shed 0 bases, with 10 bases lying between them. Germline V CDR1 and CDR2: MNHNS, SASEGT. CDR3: CASSGTTLSYEQYF. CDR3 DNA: TGTGCCAGCAGTGGGACTACCCTCTCCTACGAGCAGTACTTC.

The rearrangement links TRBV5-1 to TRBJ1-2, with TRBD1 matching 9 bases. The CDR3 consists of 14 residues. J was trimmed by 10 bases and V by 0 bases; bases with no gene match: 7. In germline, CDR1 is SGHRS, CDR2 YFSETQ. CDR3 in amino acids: CASSLVRGQGTYTF. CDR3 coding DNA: TGCGCCAGCAGCTTGGTTAGGGGACAGGGTACCTACACCTTC.

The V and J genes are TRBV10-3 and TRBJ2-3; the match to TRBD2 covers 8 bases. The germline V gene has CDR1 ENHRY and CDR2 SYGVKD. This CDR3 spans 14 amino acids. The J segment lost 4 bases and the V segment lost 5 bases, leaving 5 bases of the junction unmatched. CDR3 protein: CAISPAGDSDTQYF. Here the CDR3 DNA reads TGTGCCATCAGTCCAGCGGGAGATTCAGATACGCAGTATTTT.

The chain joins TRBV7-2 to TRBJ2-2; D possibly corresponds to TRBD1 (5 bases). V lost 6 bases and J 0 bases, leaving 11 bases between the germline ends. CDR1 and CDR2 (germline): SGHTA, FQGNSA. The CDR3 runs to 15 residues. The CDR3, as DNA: TGTGCCAGCAGACCAGGGATAGCGAACACCGGGGAGCTGTTTTTT. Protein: CASRPGIANTGELFF.

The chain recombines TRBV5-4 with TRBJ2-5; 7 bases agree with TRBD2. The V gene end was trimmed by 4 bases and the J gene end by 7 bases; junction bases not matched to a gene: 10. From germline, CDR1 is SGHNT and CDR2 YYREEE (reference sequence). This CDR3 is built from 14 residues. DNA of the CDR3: TGTGCCAGCAGCGACCAGGCGGGAGAGGGGACCCAGTACTTC. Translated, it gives CASSDQAGEGTQYF. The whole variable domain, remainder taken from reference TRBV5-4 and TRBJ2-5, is ETGVTQSPTHLIKTRGQQVTLRCSSQSGHNTVSWYQQALGQGPQFIFQYYREEENGRGNFPPRFSGLQFPNYSSELNVNALELDDSALYLCASSDQAGEGTQYFGPGTRLLVL.

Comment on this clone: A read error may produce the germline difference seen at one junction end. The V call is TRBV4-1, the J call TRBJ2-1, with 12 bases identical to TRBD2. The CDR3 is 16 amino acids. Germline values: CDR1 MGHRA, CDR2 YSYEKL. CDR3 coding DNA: TGCGCCAGCAGCCAAACCTCTAGCGGGAGGGGGGTCGACAGGCTCTTC. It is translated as CASSQTSSGRGVDRLF.

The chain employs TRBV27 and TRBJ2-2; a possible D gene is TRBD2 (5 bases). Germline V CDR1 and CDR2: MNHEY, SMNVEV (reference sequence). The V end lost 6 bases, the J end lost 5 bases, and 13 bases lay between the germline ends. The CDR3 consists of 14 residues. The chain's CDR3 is CASRRSSSTGELFF. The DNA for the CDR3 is TGTGCCAGCAGGAGGTCTAGCAGTACCGGGGAGCTGTTTTTT.

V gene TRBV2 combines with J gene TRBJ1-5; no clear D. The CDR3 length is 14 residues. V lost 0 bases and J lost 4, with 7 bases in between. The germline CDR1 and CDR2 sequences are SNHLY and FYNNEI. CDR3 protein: CASSEARGNQPQHF. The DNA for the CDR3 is TGTGCCAGCAGTGAAGCGCGAGGTAATCAGCCCCAGCATTTT.

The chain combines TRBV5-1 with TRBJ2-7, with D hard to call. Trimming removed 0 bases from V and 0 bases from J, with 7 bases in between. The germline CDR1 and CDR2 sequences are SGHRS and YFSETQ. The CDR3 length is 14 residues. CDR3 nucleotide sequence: TGCGCCAGCAGCTTGGCGTCCAGCTCCTACGAGCAGTACTTC. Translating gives CASSLASSSYEQYF.

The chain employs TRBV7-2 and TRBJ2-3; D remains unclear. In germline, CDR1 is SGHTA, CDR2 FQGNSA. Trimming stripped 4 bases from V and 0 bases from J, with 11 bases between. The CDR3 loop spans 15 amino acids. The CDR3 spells CASSSRRSSTDTQYF. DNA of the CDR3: TGTGCCAGCAGCTCCCGCCGCTCTAGCACAGATACGCAGTATTTT. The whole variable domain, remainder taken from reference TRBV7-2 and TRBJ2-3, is GAGVSQSPSNKVTEKGKDVELRCDPISGHTALYWYRQSLGQGLEFLIYFQGNSAPDKSGLPSDRFSAERTGGSVSTLTIQRTQQEDSAVYLCASSSRRSSTDTQYFGPGTRLTVL.

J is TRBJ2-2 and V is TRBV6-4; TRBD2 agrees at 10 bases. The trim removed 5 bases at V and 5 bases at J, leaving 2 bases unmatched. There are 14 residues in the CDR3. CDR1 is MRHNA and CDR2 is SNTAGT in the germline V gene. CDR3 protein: CASSQTSGTGELFF. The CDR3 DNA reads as TGTGCCAGCAGTCAGACTAGCGGGACCGGGGAGCTGTTTTTT.

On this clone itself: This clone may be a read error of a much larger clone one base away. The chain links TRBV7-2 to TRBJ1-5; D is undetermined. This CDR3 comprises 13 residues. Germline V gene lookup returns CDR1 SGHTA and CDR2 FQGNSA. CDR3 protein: CDSSLGGYQPQHF. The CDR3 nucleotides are TGTGACAGCAGCTTAGGAGGTTATCAGCCCCAGCATTTT.

CDR3 amino acids: CASSQDPAGATGDNEQYF. CDR3 sequence (DNA): TGCGCCAGCAGCCAAGATCCAGCGGGAGCGACAGGGGATAACGAGCAGTACTTC. This chain connects TRBV4-3 to TRBJ2-7, with D perhaps given as TRBD1 or TRBD2 (8 bases each). Germline CDR1 reads LGHNA; CDR2 reads YSLEER. This CDR3 comprises 18 residues. V was pared by 0 bases and J by 5 bases, with 23 bases between.

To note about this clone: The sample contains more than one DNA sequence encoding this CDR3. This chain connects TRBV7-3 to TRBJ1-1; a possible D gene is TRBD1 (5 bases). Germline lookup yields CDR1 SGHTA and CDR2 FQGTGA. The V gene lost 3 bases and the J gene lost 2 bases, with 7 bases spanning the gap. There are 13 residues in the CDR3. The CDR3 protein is CASSLGTNTEAFF. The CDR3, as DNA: TGTGCCAGCAGCTTGGGGACCAACACTGAAGCTTTCTTT.

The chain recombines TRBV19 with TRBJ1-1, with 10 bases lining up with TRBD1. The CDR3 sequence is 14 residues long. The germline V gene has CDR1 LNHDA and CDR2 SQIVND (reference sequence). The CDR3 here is CVTKDRGRGGEAFF. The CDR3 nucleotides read TGTGTCACAAAGGACAGGGGGAGAGGAGGTGAAGCTTTCTTT.

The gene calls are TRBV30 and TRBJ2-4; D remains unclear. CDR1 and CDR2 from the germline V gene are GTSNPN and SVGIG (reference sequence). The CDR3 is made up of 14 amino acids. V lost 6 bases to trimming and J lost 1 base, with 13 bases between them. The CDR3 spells CACSAVSAKNIQYF. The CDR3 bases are TGTGCCTGTTCGGCAGTTTCGGCCAAAAACATTCAGTACTTC.

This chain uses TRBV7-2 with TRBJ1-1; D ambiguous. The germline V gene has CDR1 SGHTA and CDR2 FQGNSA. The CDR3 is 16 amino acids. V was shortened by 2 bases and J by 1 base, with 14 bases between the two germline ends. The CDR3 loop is CASSLSSDGRNTEAFF. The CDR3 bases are TGTGCCAGCAGCTTATCCTCCGATGGGCGGAACACTGAAGCTTTCTTT.